The rows below give T cell receptor beta chains drawn from one sample of a study of CD4+ T cells in melanoma. Produced via immunoSEQ multiplex PCR; TCRdb's table is partial and in-frame only. Among 120,000 to 150,000 clones, around 90% were seen once, and the ten largest hold about 1.5%. These receptors all stem from a human donor with melanoma. The conserved cysteine and the conserved F or W are not part of the CDR3 here. The size field is filled for only some rows; it gives once, few, many or a size class.

11 | TRBJ1-2 | NA | TRBV5-6 | ASSLGQGHGYT
13 | TRBJ1-2 | once | TRBV9 | ASSVEGRGGYGYT
11 | TRBJ1-5 | NA | TRBV27 | ASSPSRHQPQH
10 | TRBJ2-7 | NA | TRBV30 | AWSPGSYEQY
12 | TRBJ1-1 | NA | TRBV18 | ASSAQGLNTEAF
11 | TRBJ2-7 | NA | TRBV5-1 | ASISGDFYEQY
16 | TRBJ2-5 | NA | TRBV9 | ASSVRGSSGGYQETQY
10 | TRBJ1-4 | NA | TRBV5-4 | ASSFPNEKLF
17 | TRBJ1-4 | NA | TRBV5-6 | ASSLAGFVVGRPDEKLF
9 | TRBJ2-7 | once | TRBV20-1 | SASSPYEQY
14 | TRBJ1-1 | NA | TRBV16 | ASSLRQSPVNTEAF
12 | TRBJ1-6 | once | TRBV5-4 | ASSQTGYNSPLH
13 | TRBJ2-2 | NA | TRBV2 | ASSNRDRGTGELF
10 | TRBJ1-2 | once | TRBV30 | AGQWGSYGYT
13 | TRBJ2-7 | NA | TRBV6-5 | ASSPSGGWAYEQY
14 | TRBJ1-1 | NA | TRBV9 | ASSGRTGRLNTEAF
11 | TRBJ1-5 | NA | TRBV30 | AWNGQVDQPQH
11 | TRBJ2-7 | NA | TRBV11-2 | ASSPAPEREQY
14 | TRBJ2-6 | NA | TRBV2 | ASIKGSSTGANVLT
9 | TRBJ1-3 | NA | TRBV20-1 | SAMIGNTIY
13 | TRBJ1-5 | NA | TRBV19 | ASSAGTFSNQPQH
12 | TRBJ1-2 | NA | TRBV7-8 | ASSPAGLNYGYT
13 | TRBJ1-4 | NA | TRBV6-1 | ASSERTGPSEKLF
14 | TRBJ1-1 | NA | TRBV5-6 | ASRLQGTIMNTEAF
15 | TRBJ2-2 | NA | TRBV2 | ASSDLLRVSNTGELF
12 | TRBJ2-5 | NA | TRBV7-2 | ASSSGGASETQY
15 | TRBJ2-5 | NA | TRBV5-1 | ASSLAGASGGAETQY
12 | TRBJ1-2 | NA | TRBV6-6 | ASTHTGVTYGYT
11 | TRBJ1-1 | NA | TRBV6-1 | ASNSGTGVQAF